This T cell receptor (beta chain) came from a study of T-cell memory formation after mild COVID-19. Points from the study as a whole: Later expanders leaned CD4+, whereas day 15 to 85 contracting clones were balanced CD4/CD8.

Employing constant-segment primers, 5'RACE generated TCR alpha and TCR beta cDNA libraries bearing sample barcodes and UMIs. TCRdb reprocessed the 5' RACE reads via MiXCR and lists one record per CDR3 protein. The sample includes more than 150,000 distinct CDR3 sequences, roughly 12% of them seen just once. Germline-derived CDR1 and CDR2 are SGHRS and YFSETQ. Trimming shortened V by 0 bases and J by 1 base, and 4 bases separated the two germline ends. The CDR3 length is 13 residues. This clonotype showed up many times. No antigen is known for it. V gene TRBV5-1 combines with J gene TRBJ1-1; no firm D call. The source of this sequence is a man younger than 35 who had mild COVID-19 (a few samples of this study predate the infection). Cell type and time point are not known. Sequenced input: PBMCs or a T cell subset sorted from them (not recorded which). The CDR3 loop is CASSLGWNTEAFF. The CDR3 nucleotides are TGCGCCAGCAGCTTGGGATGGAACACTGAAGCTTTCTTT.